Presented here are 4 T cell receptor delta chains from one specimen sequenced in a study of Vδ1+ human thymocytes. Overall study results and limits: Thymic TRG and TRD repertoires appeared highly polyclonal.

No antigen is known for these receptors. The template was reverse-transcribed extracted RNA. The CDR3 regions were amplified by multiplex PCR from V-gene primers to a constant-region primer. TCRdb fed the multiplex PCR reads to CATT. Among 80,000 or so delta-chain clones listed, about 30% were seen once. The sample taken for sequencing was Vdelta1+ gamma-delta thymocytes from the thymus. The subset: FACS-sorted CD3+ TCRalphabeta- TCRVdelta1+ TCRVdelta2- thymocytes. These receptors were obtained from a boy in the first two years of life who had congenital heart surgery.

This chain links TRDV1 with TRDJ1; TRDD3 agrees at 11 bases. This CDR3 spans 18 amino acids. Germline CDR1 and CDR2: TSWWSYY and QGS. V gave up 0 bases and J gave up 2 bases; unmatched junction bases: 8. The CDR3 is CALGELLGDTPWTDKLIF. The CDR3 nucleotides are TGTGCTCTTGGGGAACTGCTGGGGGATACCCCGTGGACCGATAAACTCATCTTT.

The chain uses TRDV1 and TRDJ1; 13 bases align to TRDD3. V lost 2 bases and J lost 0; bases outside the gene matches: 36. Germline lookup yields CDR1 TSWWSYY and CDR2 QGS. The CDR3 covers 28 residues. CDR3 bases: TGTGCTCTTGGGGAAGAATCATGGTCCTACGCCCTACTGGGGGATACGCGGGGTACTGGCTCGTACACCGATAAACTCATCTTT. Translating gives CALGEESWSYALLGDTRGTGSYTDKLIF.

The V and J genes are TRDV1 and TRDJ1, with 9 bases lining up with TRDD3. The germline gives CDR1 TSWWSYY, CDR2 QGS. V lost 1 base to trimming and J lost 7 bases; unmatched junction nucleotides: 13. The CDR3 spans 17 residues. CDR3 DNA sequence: TGTGCTCTTGGGGAACATTTGCCCGGGGGATACAAAGGTAAACTCATCTTT. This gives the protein CALGEHLPGGYKGKLIF.

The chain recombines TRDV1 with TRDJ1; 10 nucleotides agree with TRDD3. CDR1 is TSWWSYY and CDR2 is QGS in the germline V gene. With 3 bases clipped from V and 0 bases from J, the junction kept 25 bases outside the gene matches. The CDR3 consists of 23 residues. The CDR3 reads CALGERPTSYVLGDVPYTDKLIF. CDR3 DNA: TGTGCTCTTGGGGAGAGACCGACTTCCTACGTACTGGGGGATGTGCCGTACACCGATAAACTCATCTTT.